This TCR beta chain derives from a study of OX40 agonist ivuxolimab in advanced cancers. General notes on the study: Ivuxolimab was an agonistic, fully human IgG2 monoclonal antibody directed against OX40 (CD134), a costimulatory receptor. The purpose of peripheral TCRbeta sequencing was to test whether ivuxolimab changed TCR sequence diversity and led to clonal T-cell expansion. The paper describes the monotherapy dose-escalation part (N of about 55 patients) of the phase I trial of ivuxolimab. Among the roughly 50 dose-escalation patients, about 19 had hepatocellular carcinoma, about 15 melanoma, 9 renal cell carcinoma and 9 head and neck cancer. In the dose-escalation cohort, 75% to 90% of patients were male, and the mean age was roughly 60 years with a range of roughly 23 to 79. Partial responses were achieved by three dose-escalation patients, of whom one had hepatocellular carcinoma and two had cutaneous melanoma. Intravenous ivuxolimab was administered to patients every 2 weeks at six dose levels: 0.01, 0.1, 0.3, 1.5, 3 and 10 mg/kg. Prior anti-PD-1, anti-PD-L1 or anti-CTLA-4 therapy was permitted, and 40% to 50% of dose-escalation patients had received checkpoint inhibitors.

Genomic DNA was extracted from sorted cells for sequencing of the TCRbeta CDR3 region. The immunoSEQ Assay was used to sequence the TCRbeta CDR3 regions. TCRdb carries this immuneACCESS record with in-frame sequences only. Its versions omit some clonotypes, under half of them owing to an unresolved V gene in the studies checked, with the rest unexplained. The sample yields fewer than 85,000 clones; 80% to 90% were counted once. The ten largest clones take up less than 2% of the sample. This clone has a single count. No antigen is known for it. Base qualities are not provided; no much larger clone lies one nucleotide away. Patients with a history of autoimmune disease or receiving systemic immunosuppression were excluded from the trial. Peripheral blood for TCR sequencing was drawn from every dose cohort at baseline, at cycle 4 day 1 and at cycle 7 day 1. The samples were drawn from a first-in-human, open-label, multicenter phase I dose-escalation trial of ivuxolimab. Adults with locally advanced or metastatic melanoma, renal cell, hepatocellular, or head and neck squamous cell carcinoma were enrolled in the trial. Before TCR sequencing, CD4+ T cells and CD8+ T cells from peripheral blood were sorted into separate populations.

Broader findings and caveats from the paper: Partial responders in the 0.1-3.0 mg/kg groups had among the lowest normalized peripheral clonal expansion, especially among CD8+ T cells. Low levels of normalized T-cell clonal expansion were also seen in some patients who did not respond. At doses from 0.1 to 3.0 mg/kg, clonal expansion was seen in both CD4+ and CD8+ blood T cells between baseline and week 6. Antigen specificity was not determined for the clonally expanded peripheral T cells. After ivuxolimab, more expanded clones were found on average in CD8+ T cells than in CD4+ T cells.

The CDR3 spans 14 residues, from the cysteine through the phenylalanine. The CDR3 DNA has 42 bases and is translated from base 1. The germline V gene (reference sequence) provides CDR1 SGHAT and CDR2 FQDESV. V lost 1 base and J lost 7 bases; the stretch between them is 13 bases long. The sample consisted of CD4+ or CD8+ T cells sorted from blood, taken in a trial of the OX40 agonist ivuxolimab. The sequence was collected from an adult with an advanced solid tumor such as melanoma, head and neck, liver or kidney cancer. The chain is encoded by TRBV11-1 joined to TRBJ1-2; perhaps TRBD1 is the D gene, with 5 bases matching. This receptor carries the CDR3 CASSLGVRASGYTF. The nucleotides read TGTGCCAGCAGCTTAGGTGTCAGGGCGTCTGGCTACACCTTC.